This TCR beta chain was observed in a study of CDR3 diversity in severe acne. This clonotype came up many times. This CDR3 spans 15 amino acids. The V end lost 0 bases, the J end lost 1 base, and 10 bases lay between the germline ends. The germline CDR1 and CDR2 sequences are LGHDT and YNNKEL (reference sequence). One entry per CDR3 protein results from TCRdb running MiXCR on the PCR reads. The table records about 97,000 distinct CDR3 sequences, about half of them present only once. V gene TRBV3-1 combines with J gene TRBJ2-7; a weak D match, TRBD1 (5 bases). The origin of this receptor is a male donor with acne. Input material: blood. CDR3 residues: CASSQDSGASYEQYF. The DNA for the CDR3 is TGTGCCAGCAGCCAAGATTCTGGGGCTTCCTACGAGCAGTACTTC.